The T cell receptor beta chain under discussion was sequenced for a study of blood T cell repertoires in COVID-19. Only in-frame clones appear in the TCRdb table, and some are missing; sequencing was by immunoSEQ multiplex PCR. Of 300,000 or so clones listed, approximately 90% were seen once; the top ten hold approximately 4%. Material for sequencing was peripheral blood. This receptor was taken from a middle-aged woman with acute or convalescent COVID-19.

In DNA, the CDR3 is TGTGCTAGTGGTTTGGGACAGGGGGCGAACTATGGCTACACCTTC. Protein product: CASGLGQGANYGYTF. This rearrangement joins TRBV12-5 to TRBJ1-2, with 10 positions matching TRBD1. The CDR3 is made up of 15 amino acids. The V gene end was trimmed by 1 base and the J gene end by 2 bases; junction bases not matched to a gene: 1. CDR1 is LGHNT, CDR2 FRNRAP, per germline.